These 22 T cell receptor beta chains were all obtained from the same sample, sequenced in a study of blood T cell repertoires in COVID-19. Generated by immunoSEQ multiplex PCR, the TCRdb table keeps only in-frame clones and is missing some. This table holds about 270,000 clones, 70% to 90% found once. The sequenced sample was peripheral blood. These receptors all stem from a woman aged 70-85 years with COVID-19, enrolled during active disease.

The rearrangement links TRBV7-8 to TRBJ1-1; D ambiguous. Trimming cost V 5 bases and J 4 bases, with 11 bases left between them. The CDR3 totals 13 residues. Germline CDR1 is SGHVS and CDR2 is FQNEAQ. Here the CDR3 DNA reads TGTGCCAGCAGCCATAGGGAGACCACTGAAGCTTTCTTT. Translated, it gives CASSHRETTEAFF.

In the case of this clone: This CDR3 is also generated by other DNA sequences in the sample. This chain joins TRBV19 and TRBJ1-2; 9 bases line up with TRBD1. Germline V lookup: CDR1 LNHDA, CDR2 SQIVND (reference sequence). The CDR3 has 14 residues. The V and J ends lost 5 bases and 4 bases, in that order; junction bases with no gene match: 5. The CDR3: CASSPGQGGYGYTF. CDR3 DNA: TGTGCCAGTAGTCCGGGACAGGGAGGCTATGGCTACACCTTC.

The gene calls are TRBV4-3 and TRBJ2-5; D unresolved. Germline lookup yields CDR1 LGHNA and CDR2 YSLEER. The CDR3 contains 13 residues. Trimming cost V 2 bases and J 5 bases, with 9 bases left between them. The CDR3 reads CASSQSYQETQYF. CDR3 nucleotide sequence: TGCGCCAGCAGCCAATCTTATCAGGAGACCCAGTACTTC.

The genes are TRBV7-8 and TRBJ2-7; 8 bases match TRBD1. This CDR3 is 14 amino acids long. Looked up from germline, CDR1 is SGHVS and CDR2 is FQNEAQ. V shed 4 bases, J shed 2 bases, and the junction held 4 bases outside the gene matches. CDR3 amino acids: CASSSRTGTYEQYF. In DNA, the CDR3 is TGTGCCAGCAGCTCCCGGACAGGGACCTACGAGCAGTACTTC. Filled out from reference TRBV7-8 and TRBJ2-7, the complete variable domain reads GAGVSQSPRYKVAKRGQDVALRCDPISGHVSLFWYQQALGQGPEFLTYFQNEAQLDKSGLPSDRFFAERPEGSVSTLKIQRTQQEDSAVYLCASSSRTGTYEQYFGPGTRLTVT.

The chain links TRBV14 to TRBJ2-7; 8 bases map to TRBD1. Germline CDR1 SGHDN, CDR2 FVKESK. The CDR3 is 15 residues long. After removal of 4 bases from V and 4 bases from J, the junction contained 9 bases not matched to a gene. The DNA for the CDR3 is TGTGCCAGCAGCCCCGACAGGGGCCCGTTTTACGAGCAGTACTTC. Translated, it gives CASSPDRGPFYEQYF.

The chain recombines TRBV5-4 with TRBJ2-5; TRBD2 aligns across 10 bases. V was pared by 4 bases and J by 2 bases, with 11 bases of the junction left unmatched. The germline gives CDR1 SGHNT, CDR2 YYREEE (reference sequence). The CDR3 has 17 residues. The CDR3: CASSRPSGGSMQETQYF. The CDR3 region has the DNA TGTGCCAGCAGCCGACCTAGCGGGGGCTCAATGCAAGAGACCCAGTACTTC.

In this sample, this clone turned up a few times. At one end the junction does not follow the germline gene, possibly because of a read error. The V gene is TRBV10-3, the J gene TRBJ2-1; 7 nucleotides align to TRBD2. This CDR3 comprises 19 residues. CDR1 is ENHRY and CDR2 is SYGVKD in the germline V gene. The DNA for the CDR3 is TGTGCCGTCAGGAGTCCCGTTGGTAGCGGGCCGAGCTCCTACAATGAGCAGTTCTTC. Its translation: CAVRSPVGSGPSSYNEQFF.

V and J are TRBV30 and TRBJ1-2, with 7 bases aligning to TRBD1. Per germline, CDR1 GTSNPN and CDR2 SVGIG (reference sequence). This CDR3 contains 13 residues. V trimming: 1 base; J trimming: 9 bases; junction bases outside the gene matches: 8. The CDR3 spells CAWSEHRGLSYTF. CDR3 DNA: TGTGCCTGGAGTGAGCACAGGGGATTAAGCTACACCTTC. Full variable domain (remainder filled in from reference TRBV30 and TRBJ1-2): SQTIHQWPATLVQPVGSPLSLECTVEGTSNPNLYWYRQAAGRGLQLLFYSVGIGQISSEVPQNLSASRPQDRQFILSSKKLLLSDSGFYLCAWSEHRGLSYTFGSGTRLTVV.

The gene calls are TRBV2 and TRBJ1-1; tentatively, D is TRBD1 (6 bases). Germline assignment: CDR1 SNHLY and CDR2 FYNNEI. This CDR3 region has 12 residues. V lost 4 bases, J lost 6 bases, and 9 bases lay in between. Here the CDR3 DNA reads TGTGCCAGCAGTGTTTCAGGGGCTGAAGCTTTCTTT. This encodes CASSVSGAEAFF.

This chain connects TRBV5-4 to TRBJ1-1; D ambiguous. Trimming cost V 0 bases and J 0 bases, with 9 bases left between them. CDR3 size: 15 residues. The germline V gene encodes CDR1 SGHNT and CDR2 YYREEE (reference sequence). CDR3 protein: CASSLVQLLNTEAFF. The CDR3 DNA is TGTGCCAGCAGCTTGGTACAGCTCTTGAACACTGAAGCTTTCTTT.

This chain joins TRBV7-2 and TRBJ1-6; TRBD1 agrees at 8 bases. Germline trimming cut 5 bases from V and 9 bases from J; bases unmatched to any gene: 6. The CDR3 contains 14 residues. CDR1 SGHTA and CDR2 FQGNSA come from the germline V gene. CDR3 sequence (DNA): TGTGCCAGCAGCCAGACAGGGGTGATTTCACCCCTCCACTTT. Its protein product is CASSQTGVISPLHF.

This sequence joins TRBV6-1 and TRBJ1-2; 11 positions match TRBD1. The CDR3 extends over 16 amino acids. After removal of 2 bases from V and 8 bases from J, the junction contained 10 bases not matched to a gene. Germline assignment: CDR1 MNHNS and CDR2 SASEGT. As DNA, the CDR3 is TGTGCCAGCAGTGAAAGGGGGACAGGGGGATTGTGGGGCTACACCTTC. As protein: CASSERGTGGLWGYTF.

The CDR3 region has the DNA TGTGCCAGCAGCCCGGTGTGGACAGATAACTATGGCTACACCTTC. As protein: CASSPVWTDNYGYTF. The chain recombines TRBV7-2 with TRBJ1-2; possible D gene TRBD1, 6 bases. Germline CDR1 reads SGHTA; CDR2 reads FQGNSA. The CDR3 covers 15 residues. Trimming cost V 5 bases and J 1 base, with 14 bases left between them. Full variable domain (remainder filled in from reference TRBV7-2 and TRBJ1-2): GAGVSQSPSNKVTEKGKDVELRCDPISGHTALYWYRQSLGQGLEFLIYFQGNSAPDKSGLPSDRFSAERTGGSVSTLTIQRTQQEDSAVYLCASSPVWTDNYGYTFGSGTRLTVV.

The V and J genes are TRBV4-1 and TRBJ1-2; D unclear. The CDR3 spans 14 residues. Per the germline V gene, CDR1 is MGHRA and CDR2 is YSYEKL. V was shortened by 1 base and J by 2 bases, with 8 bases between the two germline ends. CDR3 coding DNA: TGCGCCAGCAGCCAAGTTAACAGAAACTATGGCTACACCTTC. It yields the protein CASSQVNRNYGYTF.

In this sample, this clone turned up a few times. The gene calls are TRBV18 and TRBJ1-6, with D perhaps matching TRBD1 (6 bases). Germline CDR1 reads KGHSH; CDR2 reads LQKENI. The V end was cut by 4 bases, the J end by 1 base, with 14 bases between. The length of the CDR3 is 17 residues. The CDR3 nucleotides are TGTGCCAGCTCACTCCAGGGGATTACGTCCTATAATTCACCCCTCCACTTT. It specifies CASSLQGITSYNSPLHF.

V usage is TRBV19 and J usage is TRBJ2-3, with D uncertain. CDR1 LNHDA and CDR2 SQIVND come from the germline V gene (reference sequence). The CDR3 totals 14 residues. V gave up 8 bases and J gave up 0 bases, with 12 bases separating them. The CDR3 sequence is CASSNTRSTDTQYF. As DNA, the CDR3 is TGTGCCAGTTCGAACACCCGCAGCACAGATACGCAGTATTTT.

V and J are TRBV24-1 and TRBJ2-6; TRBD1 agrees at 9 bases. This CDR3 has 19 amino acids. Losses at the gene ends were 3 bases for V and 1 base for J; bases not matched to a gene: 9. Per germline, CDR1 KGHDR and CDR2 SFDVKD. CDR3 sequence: CATSDGRQGVISGANVLTF. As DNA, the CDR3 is TGTGCCACCAGTGATGGTCGACAGGGGGTAATATCTGGGGCCAACGTCCTGACTTTC.

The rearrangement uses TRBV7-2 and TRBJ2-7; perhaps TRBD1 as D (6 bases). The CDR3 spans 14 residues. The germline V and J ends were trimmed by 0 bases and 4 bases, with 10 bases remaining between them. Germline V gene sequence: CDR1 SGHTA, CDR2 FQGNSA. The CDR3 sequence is CASSLAWQGYEQYF. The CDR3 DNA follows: TGTGCCAGCAGCTTAGCGTGGCAGGGGTACGAGCAGTACTTC.

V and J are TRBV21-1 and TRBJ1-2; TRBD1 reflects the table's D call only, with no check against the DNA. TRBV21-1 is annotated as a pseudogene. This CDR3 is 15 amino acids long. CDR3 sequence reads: CASRSPGQLSYGYTF. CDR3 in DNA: TGTGCCAGCAGGTCTCCGGGACAGCTTTCCTATGGCTACACCTTC.

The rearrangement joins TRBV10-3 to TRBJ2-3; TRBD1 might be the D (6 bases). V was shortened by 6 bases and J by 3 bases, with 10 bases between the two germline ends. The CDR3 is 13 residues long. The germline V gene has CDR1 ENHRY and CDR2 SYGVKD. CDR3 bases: TGTGCCATCAGCACCCAGGGGACAGATACGCAGTATTTT. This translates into CAISTQGTDTQYF.

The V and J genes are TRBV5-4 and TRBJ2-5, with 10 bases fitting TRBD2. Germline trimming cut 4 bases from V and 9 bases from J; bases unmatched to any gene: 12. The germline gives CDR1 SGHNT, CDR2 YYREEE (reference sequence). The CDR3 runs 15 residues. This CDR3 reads CASSVSGGAIGAQYF. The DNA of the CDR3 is TGTGCCAGCAGCGTAAGCGGGGGGGCCATAGGAGCCCAGTACTTC. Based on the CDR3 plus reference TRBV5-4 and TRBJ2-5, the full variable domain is ETGVTQSPTHLIKTRGQQVTLRCSSQSGHNTVSWYQQALGQGPQFIFQYYREEENGRGNFPPRFSGLQFPNYSSELNVNALELDDSALYLCASSVSGGAIGAQYFGPGTRLLVL.

The chain's CDR3 is CASSKTGATGDEQFF. Here the CDR3 DNA reads TGTGCCAGCAGCAAGACAGGGGCAACGGGCGATGAGCAGTTCTTC. The chain recombines TRBV6-5 with TRBJ2-1; 8 bases line up with TRBD1. The germline V gene has CDR1 MNHEY and CDR2 SVGAGI. V lost 6 bases and J lost 8; bases outside the gene matches: 12. The CDR3 is 15 amino acids.